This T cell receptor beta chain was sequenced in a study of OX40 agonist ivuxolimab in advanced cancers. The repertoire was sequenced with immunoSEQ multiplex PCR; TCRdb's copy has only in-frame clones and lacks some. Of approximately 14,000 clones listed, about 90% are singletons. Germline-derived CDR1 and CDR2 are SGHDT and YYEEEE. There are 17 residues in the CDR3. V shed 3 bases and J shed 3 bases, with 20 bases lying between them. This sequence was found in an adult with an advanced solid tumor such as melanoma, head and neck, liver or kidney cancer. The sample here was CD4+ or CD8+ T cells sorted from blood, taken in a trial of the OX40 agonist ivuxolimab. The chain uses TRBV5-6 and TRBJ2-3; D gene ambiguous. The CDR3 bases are TGTGCCAGCAGCTCCCCCATACTTCGTCAACGAACAGATACGCAGTATTTT. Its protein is CASSSPILRQRTDTQYF.